This T cell receptor beta chain emerged from a study of blood T cell repertoires in COVID-19 (dated by TCRdb to about 2020). Context from the whole study: Samples covering the acute and convalescent phases of COVID-19 were provided by collaborators in the United States, Italy and Spain. The prospective study material was composed of cDNA or gDNA derived from T cells, B-cell-depleted T cells, or PBMCs. Subjects who had been exposed to COVID-19, were actively infected with it, or had recovered from it provided the deeply sampled blood TCRbeta repertoires that made up the dataset. A freely available public database, intended as a resource for researchers studying the immune response to SARS-CoV-2, is where the repertoires were released. The samples were drawn from two sources: the first 160 participants of the ongoing ImmuneRACE study, and over 1,000 subjects contributed by 6 global collaborators. The sample metadata nearly always contained a de-identified subject ID, COVID-19 status, age in years and sex. HLA class I and class II types, where available, came from metadata supplied by the sample provider rather than from assay-based typing. The full study reports these points: The amount of clinical and demographic metadata varied by source and participant and was provided uncurated.

The junction shows trimming of 2 bases on V and 6 bases on J, plus 10 bases between the germline ends. The CDR3 measures 14 amino acids from cysteine to phenylalanine. CDR3 DNA only is kept here, 42 bases in frame from base 1. Per the germline V gene, MNHEY is the CDR1 and SVGEGT is the CDR2. Collaborating institutions collected whole blood in K2EDTA tubes following their own protocols. For TCRbeta analysis, collaborators shipped samples as frozen whole blood, isolated PBMCs, or DNA extracted from either of those sample types. Of note for this clone: Its antigen is unknown. The record has no base qualities; no much larger clone is one base away.

The immunoSEQ Assay, a bias-controlled multiplex PCR, was used to amplify TCRbeta CDR3 regions from genomic DNA. From the authors' description of their analysis: The number of nucleated cells in each sample was estimated from the amplification of reference gene primers within the assay. Sequence reads were collapsed and filtered to measure the absolute abundance of every unique TCRbeta CDR3 rearrangement. For each sample, productive Simpson clonality was calculated as the square root of Simpson's diversity index across productive rearrangements. TCRdb obtained this table from immuneACCESS and retained in-frame rearrangements with V and J assigned. These tables miss some clones; where compared with another copy, unresolved V genes account for less than half of the shortfall, and the remainder is unexplained. The V and J calls and clone size come from that table; D and trimming were worked out from the DNA. The sample includes about 64,000 clones, with approximately 91% observed a single time. Approximately 1.5% of the sample is taken by the ten largest.

This sequence uses TRBV6-2 or TRBV6-3 and TRBJ2-2; TRBD1 could be the D gene, as 5 bases match. The TCR was taken from a human donor in a cohort sampled during active COVID-19. The sequenced material came from peripheral blood. CDR3 reads: CASSYVGRAGELFF. In nucleotides, the sequence is TGTGCCAGCAGTTACGTAGGCAGGGCCGGGGAGCTGTTTTTT.